These 15 T cell receptor beta chains were all obtained from the same sample, sequenced in a study of OX40 agonist ivuxolimab in advanced cancers. Some clones are missing from TCRdb's copy, which holds only in-frame ones; the method was immunoSEQ multiplex PCR. Of tens of thousands of clones listed, roughly nine tenths were seen once; the top ten hold roughly 12%. The material was CD4+ or CD8+ T cells sorted from blood, obtained in a trial of the OX40 agonist ivuxolimab. The source is an adult with an advanced solid tumor such as melanoma, head and neck, liver or kidney cancer.

This clone was observed a few times. The chain employs TRBV27 and TRBJ2-7; TRBD2 aligns across 10 bases. After removal of 5 bases from V and 3 bases from J, the junction contained 7 bases not matched to a gene. This CDR3 has 15 residues. Germline loops: CDR1 MNHEY, CDR2 SMNVEV (reference sequence). The CDR3 here is CASSLERGGNYEQYF. CDR3 DNA: TGTGCCAGCAGTCTAGAGCGGGGGGGAAACTACGAGCAGTACTTC.

The chain recombines TRBV6-1 with TRBJ2-7, with no clear D. Germline assignment: CDR1 MNHNS and CDR2 SASEGT. The CDR3 length is 11 residues. V dropped 2 bases and J dropped 3 bases, with 2 bases sitting between them. CDR3 loop: CASSEFYEQYF. The CDR3 region has the DNA TGTGCCAGCAGTGAATTCTACGAGCAGTACTTC.

This chain uses TRBV7-9 with TRBJ2-4, with TRBD1 matching over 7 bases. Germline V gene lookup returns CDR1 SEHNR and CDR2 FQNEAQ (reference sequence). The CDR3 loop spans 16 amino acids. V shed 5 bases, J shed 1 base, and the junction held 8 bases outside the gene matches. The CDR3: CASSRGQWVAKNIQYF. Written as DNA, the CDR3 is TGTGCCAGCAGCAGGGGACAGTGGGTCGCCAAAAACATTCAGTACTTC.

The V and J genes are TRBV18 and TRBJ2-3, with a tentative D call TRBD2 (5 bases). Germline V gives CDR1 KGHSH, CDR2 LQKENI. V was trimmed by 3 bases and J by 4 bases, leaving 23 bases between them. This CDR3 region has 18 residues. CDR3: CASSPSGLHRIGPDTQYF. The CDR3 bases are TGTGCCAGCTCACCCTCCGGACTGCACCGAATAGGGCCAGATACGCAGTATTTT.

V usage is TRBV2 and J usage is TRBJ1-1; the match to TRBD1 covers 7 bases. The CDR3 totals 15 residues. Germline V gives CDR1 SNHLY, CDR2 FYNNEI. V dropped 5 bases and J dropped 5; count of bases not matched to a gene: 11. The CDR3 nucleotides read TGTGCCAGCAGTTTTCCTCGAGGGGGCAGAACTGAAGCTTTCTTT. Protein sequence: CASSFPRGGRTEAFF.

This clone was seen a single time. The chain uses TRBV7-3 and TRBJ2-2, with TRBD2 identical over 12 bases. The CDR3 runs 15 residues. Germline V CDR1 and CDR2: SGHTA, FQGTGA. V trimming: 6 bases; J trimming: 4 bases; junction bases outside the gene matches: 3. DNA for the CDR3: TGTGCCAGCAGGGCGGGACTAGCGGGCACCGGGGAGCTGTTTTTT. Its protein is CASRAGLAGTGELFF. The complete variable domain, with remaining parts taken from reference TRBV7-3 and TRBJ2-2, reads GAGVSQTPSNKVTEKGKYVELRCDPISGHTALYWYRQSLGQGPEFLIYFQGTGAADDSGLPNDRFFAVRPEGSVSTLKIQRTERGDSAVYLCASRAGLAGTGELFFGEGSRLTVL.

This clone appeared a single time. J is TRBJ2-1 and V is TRBV29-1, with D possibly being TRBD2 (5 bases). CDR1 and CDR2 (germline): SQVTM, ANQGSEA. The CDR3 extends over 15 amino acids. V gave up 6 bases and J gave up 0 bases, with 15 bases separating them. For the CDR3, the DNA is TGCAGCGTGCATAGTAGCGCGAGCTCCTACAATGAGCAGTTCTTC. As protein: CSVHSSASSYNEQFF.

The chain recombines TRBV5-4 with TRBJ2-1, with 7 nucleotides matching TRBD1. The CDR3 consists of 13 residues. Unmatched junction bases numbered 3, after V lost 3 bases and J lost 6 bases. CDR1 is SGHNT and CDR2 is YYREEE in the germline V gene (reference sequence). Written as DNA, the CDR3 is TGTGCCAGCAGCTCAGGGACAGTCAATGAGCAGTTCTTC. Translating it yields CASSSGTVNEQFF.

V usage is TRBV9 and J usage is TRBJ2-2; a weak D match, TRBD2 (6 bases). Germline V gene data show CDR1 as SGDLS and CDR2 as YYNGEE. The CDR3 consists of 15 residues. V dropped 0 bases and J dropped 4 bases, with 10 bases sitting between them. The CDR3: CASSVAVGGTGELFF. The CDR3, as DNA: TGTGCCAGCAGCGTAGCAGTGGGGGGCACCGGGGAGCTGTTTTTT. Looking up the rest from reference TRBV9 and TRBJ2-2 gives the full variable domain: DSGVTQTPKHLITATGQRVTLRCSPRSGDLSVYWYQQSLDQGLQFLIQYYNGEERAKGNILERFSAQQFPDLHSELNLSSLELGDSALYFCASSVAVGGTGELFFGEGSRLTVL.

A remark on this clone: Other DNA sequences of this sample code for an identical CDR3. This chain joins TRBV18 and TRBJ2-7; 10 nucleotides agree with TRBD1. The CDR3 is 14 residues long. CDR1 and CDR2 from the germline V gene are KGHSH and LQKENI. Losses at the gene ends were 6 bases for V and 6 bases for J; bases not matched to a gene: 8. The CDR3 DNA reads TGTGCCAGCTCTTCGGACAGGGGGAAAGCCGAGCAGTACTTC. Amino acids: CASSSDRGKAEQYF.

The rearrangement links TRBV5-1 to TRBJ2-1; 8 bases are a match to TRBD2. This CDR3 is built from 15 residues. The J segment lost 4 bases and the V segment lost 4 bases, leaving 7 bases of the junction unmatched. Germline V gives CDR1 SGHRS, CDR2 YFSETQ. The CDR3 DNA reads TGCGCCAGCAGCCAGGTGGCGGGGGGTTACAATGAGCAGTTCTTC. It translates to CASSQVAGGYNEQFF.

V gene TRBV18 combines with J gene TRBJ2-7; 8 bases are shared with TRBD2. In germline, CDR1 is KGHSH, CDR2 LQKENI. Trimming removed 3 bases from V and 0 bases from J; junction bases left unmatched: 10. This CDR3 has 17 residues. CDR3 residues: CASSPAFSGANSYEQYF. The CDR3 bases are TGTGCCAGCTCACCCGCATTTAGCGGGGCTAACTCCTACGAGCAGTACTTC. Combining the CDR3 with reference TRBV18 and TRBJ2-7 gives the whole variable domain NAGVMQNPRHLVRRRGQEARLRCSPMKGHSHVYWYRQLPEEGLKFMVYLQKENIIDESGMPKERFSAEFPKEGPSILRIQQVVRGDSAAYFCASSPAFSGANSYEQYFGPGTRLTVT.

The chain combines TRBV10-3 with TRBJ2-3; 8 bases are shared with TRBD1. Germline assignment: CDR1 ENHRY and CDR2 SYGVKD. With 10 bases clipped from V and 2 bases from J, the junction kept 8 bases outside the gene matches. This CDR3 has 14 amino acids. The CDR3 is CASRRTGITDTQYF. In DNA form, the CDR3 reads TGTGCCAGTAGACGGACAGGGATCACAGATACGCAGTATTTT.

The genes are TRBV7-9 and TRBJ1-4; weak D call: TRBD1 (6 bases). The germline V gene encodes CDR1 SEHNR and CDR2 FQNEAQ (reference sequence). The V gene lost 0 bases and the J gene lost 0 bases, with 8 bases spanning the gap. The CDR3 extends over 16 amino acids. CDR3: CASSLATGATNEKLFF. In DNA form, the CDR3 reads TGTGCCAGCAGCTTAGCGACAGGTGCAACTAATGAAAAACTGTTTTTT. Drawing the rest from reference TRBV7-9 and TRBJ1-4, the complete variable domain is DTGVSQNPRHKITKRGQNVTFRCDPISEHNRLYWYRQTLGQGPEFLTYFQNEAQLEKSRLLSDRFSAERPKGSFSTLEIQRTEQGDSAMYLCASSLATGATNEKLFFGSGTQLSVL.

CDR3 coding DNA: TGCGCCAGCAGCTTTGAACTGGCTAACACCGGGGAGCTGTTTTTT. Its protein is CASSFELANTGELFF. The chain recombines TRBV5-1 with TRBJ2-2; D uncertain. This CDR3 spans 15 amino acids. Trimming removed 2 bases at V and 2 bases at J, with 10 bases between. Germline assignment: CDR1 SGHRS and CDR2 YFSETQ.